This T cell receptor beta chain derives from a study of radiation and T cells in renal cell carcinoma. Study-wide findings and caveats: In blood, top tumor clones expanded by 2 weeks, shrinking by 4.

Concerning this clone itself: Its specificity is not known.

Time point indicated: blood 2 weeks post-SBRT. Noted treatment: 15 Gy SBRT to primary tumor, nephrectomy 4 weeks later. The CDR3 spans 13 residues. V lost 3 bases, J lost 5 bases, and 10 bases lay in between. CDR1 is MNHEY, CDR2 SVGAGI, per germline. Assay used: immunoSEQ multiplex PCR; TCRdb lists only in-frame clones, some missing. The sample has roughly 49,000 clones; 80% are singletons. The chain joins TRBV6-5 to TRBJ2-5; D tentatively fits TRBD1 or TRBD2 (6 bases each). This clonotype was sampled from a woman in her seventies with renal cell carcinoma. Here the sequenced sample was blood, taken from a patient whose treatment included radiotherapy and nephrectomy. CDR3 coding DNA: TGTGCCAGCAGTTATGGGGGGCTGGAGACCCAGTACTTC. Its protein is CASSYGGLETQYF.